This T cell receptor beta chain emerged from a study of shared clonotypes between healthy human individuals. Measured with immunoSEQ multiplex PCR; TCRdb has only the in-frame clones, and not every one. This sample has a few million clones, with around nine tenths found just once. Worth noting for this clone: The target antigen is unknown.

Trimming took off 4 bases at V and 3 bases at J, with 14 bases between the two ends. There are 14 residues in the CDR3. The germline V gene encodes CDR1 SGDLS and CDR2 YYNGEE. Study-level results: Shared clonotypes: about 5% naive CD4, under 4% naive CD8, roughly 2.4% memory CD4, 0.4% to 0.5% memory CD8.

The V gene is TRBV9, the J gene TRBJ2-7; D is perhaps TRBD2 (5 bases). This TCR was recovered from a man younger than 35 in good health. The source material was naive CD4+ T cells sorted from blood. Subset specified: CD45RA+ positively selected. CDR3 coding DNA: TGTGCCAGCAGCCCCCGGACTGACGGCTACGAGCAGTACTTC. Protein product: CASSPRTDGYEQYF.